The 16 T cell receptor beta chains presented below share a single source sample, sequenced in a study of OX40 agonist ivuxolimab in advanced cancers. Some clones are missing from TCRdb's copy, which holds only in-frame ones; the method was immunoSEQ multiplex PCR. The sample has some 54,000 clones; approximately 84% are singletons. The sample in question was CD4+ or CD8+ T cells sorted from blood, obtained in a trial of the OX40 agonist ivuxolimab. The receptors shown here come from an adult with an advanced solid tumor such as melanoma, head and neck, liver or kidney cancer.

This clone appeared once. V is TRBV29-1 and J is TRBJ2-2; D is unresolved. V was clipped by 7 bases and J by 3 bases, with 9 bases between them. This CDR3 contains 12 residues. Germline V CDR1 and CDR2: SQVTM, ANQGSEA. DNA for the CDR3: TGCAGCGGCGGACCTTACACCGGGGAGCTGTTTTTT. Protein product: CSGGPYTGELFF.

This clone was seen just once. The J gene is TRBJ2-3, the V gene TRBV6-5; D not certain. Germline-derived CDR1 and CDR2 are MNHEY and SVGAGI. The CDR3 spans 11 residues. V shed 5 bases and J shed 6 bases, with 6 bases lying between them. The CDR3, as DNA: TGTGCCAGCAGTACGAGGGATACGCAGTATTTT. Translating it yields CASSTRDTQYF.

The genes are TRBV25-1 and TRBJ1-2, with D perhaps TRBD1 (5 bases). CDR1 is MGHDK and CDR2 is SYGVNS in the germline V gene. This CDR3 spans 15 amino acids. The germline V and J ends were trimmed by 7 bases and 5 bases, with 20 bases remaining between them. In nucleotides, the CDR3 is TGTGCCAGCACTGACGGGGGAGGGAGCGCTTATGGCTACACCTTC. Encoded protein: CASTDGGGSAYGYTF.

V gene TRBV30 combines with J gene TRBJ1-6; a weak D match, TRBD1 (6 bases). V lost 8 bases to trimming and J lost 7 bases, with 15 bases between them. This CDR3 has 13 amino acids. The germline V gene encodes CDR1 GTSNPN and CDR2 SVGIG (reference sequence). DNA for the CDR3: TGTGCCGTACTGGGGGGGCCAAATTCACCCCTCCACTTT. This encodes CAVLGGPNSPLHF.

The V call is TRBV5-8, the J call TRBJ1-3; 7 nucleotides line up with TRBD1. Germline assignment: CDR1 SGHTS and CDR2 YDEGEE. With 3 bases clipped from V and 0 bases from J, the junction kept 6 bases outside the gene matches. The CDR3 has 16 residues. The CDR3 reads CASSWRGQLSGNTIYF. As DNA, the CDR3 is TGTGCCAGCAGCTGGAGGGGACAGCTCTCTGGAAACACCATATATTTT.

The V gene is TRBV28, the J gene TRBJ1-3, with 9 bases matching TRBD1. CDR3 length: 15 residues. Germline-derived CDR1 and CDR2 are MDHEN and SYDVKM. J lost 9 bases, V lost 3 bases, and 9 bases had no gene match. CDR3 sequence: CASSLEGQGRGTIYF. CDR3 DNA: TGTGCCAGCAGTTTGGAAGGACAGGGGAGGGGCACCATATATTTT.

Concerning this clone: Other DNA sequences in the sample encode the same CDR3. J is TRBJ1-2 and V is TRBV6-1, with a possible D match to TRBD1 (5 bases). Deletions cut 4 bases from V and 2 bases from J, with 14 bases between. The CDR3 runs 15 residues. Germline V lookup: CDR1 MNHNS, CDR2 SASEGT. CDR3 sequence (DNA): TGTGCCAGCAGTGGCGGGACCGAATCCAACTATGGCTACACCTTC. Translating it yields CASSGGTESNYGYTF.

This clone has just one count. The rearrangement joins TRBV2 to TRBJ1-4; TRBD1 matches at 9 bases. Germline V gene sequence: CDR1 SNHLY, CDR2 FYNNEI. The CDR3 runs to 14 residues. The V and J ends lost 7 bases and 8 bases, in that order; junction bases with no gene match: 8. In DNA, the CDR3 is TGTGCCAGCACGCTCGGGACAGGGAGAGAAAAACTGTTTTTT. Translating gives CASTLGTGREKLFF.

The V call is TRBV9, the J call TRBJ2-1; 8 bases align to TRBD2. The germline CDR1 and CDR2 sequences are SGDLS and YYNGEE. The CDR3 consists of 14 residues. The V gene end was trimmed by 4 bases and the J gene end by 8 bases; junction bases not matched to a gene: 8. CDR3 DNA sequence: TGTGCCAGCAGCTTCCGGACTAGCCCCCATGAGCAGTTCTTC. This codes for CASSFRTSPHEQFF.

This chain uses TRBV5-8 with TRBJ1-4, with 9 bases that match TRBD1. V shed 0 bases, J shed 8 bases, and the junction held 5 bases outside the gene matches. The CDR3 length is 15 residues. Germline values: CDR1 SGHTS, CDR2 YDEGEE. The CDR3 region is CASSLEGQGREKLFF. The CDR3 nucleotides are TGTGCCAGCAGCTTGGAGGGACAGGGAAGGGAAAAACTGTTTTTT.

V is TRBV7-2 and J is TRBJ1-5; D remains unclear. Germline CDR1 is SGHTA and CDR2 is FQGNSA. Trimming shortened V by 1 base and J by 3 bases, and 7 bases separated the two germline ends. The CDR3 consists of 14 residues. CDR3 nucleotide sequence: TGTGCCAGCAGCTTAGACAGAAACAATCAGCCCCAGCATTTT. It is translated as CASSLDRNNQPQHF.

This chain links TRBV14 with TRBJ1-2; 7 positions match TRBD1. Trimming took 4 bases from V and 12 from J; bases not matched to a gene: 11. The CDR3 runs to 13 residues. Germline-derived CDR1 and CDR2 are SGHDN and FVKESK. The CDR3 sequence: CASSPTGNFVDTF. CDR3 nucleotides: TGTGCCAGCAGCCCGACAGGGAACTTCGTGGACACCTTC.

A remark on this clone: Other DNA sequences in the sample encode the same CDR3. DNA of the CDR3: TGTGCCACCAGCAGAGATAGGCAGAAGAACACTGAAGCTTTCTTT. Translation gives CATSRDRQKNTEAFF. The chain uses TRBV15 and TRBJ1-1, with D uncertain. V was trimmed by 0 bases and J by 1 base, leaving 9 bases between them. The CDR3 contains 15 residues. CDR1 LNHNV and CDR2 YYDKDF come from the germline V gene (reference sequence). The full variable domain, completed using reference TRBV15 and TRBJ1-1, is DAMVIQNPRYQVTQFGKPVTLSCSQTLNHNVMYWYQQKSSQAPKLLFHYYDKDFNNEADTPDNFQSRRPNTSFCFLDIRSPGLGDTAMYLCATSRDRQKNTEAFFGQGTRLTVV.

The chain is built from TRBV18 and TRBJ1-4, with D unclear. The CDR3 has 14 amino acids. Trimming removed 8 bases at V and 3 bases at J, with 13 bases between. Germline assignment: CDR1 KGHSH and CDR2 LQKENI. The CDR3 sequence is CASGPEGANEKLFF. For the CDR3, the DNA is TGTGCCAGCGGCCCGGAGGGCGCTAATGAAAAACTGTTTTTT.

The chain recombines TRBV9 with TRBJ2-1, with TRBD1 matching over 9 bases. Germline CDR1 reads SGDLS; CDR2 reads YYNGEE. This CDR3 has 14 residues. V was pared by 0 bases and J by 8 bases, with 3 bases of the junction left unmatched. The CDR3, as DNA: TGTGCCAGCAGCGTAGTGGGACAGGGAGATGAGCAGTTCTTC. Protein product: CASSVVGQGDEQFF.

The CDR3 region is CASSSGLAGPSAEDTQYF. The CDR3 region has the DNA TGTGCCAGCAGCTCTGGACTAGCGGGCCCAAGCGCGGAAGATACGCAGTATTTT. This chain uses TRBV5-4 with TRBJ2-3; TRBD2 aligns across 11 bases. Germline V CDR1 and CDR2: SGHNT, YYREEE (reference sequence). V lost 3 bases to trimming and J lost 5 bases; unmatched junction nucleotides: 14. The CDR3 runs to 18 residues.